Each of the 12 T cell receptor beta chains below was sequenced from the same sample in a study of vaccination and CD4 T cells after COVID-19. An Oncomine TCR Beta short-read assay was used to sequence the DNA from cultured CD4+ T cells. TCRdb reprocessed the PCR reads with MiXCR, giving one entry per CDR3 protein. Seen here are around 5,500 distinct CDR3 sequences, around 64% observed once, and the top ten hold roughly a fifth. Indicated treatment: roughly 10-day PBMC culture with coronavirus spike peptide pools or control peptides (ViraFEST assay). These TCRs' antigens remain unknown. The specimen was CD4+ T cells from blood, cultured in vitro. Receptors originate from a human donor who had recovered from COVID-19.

The CDR3 sequence: CASSRGQGANSEQYF. Written as DNA, the CDR3 is TGTGCCAGCAGCCGAGGACAGGGGGCGAATTCCGAGCAGTACTTC. The V and J genes are TRBV7-8 and TRBJ2-7; 11 bases agree with TRBD1. The CDR3 has 15 amino acids. The germline gives CDR1 SGHVS, CDR2 FQNEAQ. Trimming removed 5 bases from V and 6 bases from J; junction bases left unmatched: 9.

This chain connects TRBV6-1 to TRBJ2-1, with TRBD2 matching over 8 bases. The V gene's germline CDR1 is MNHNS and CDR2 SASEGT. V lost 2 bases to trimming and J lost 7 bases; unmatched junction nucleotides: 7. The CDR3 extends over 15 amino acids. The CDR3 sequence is CASSEPAGVGNEQFF. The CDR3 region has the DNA TGTGCCAGCAGTGAACCAGCGGGAGTAGGAAATGAGCAGTTCTTC.

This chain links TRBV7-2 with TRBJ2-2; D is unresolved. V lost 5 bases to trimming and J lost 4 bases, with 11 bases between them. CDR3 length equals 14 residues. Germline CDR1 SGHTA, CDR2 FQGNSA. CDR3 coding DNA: TGTGCCAGCAGCCTCCGACGGACCACCGGGGAGCTGTTTTTT. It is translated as CASSLRRTTGELFF.

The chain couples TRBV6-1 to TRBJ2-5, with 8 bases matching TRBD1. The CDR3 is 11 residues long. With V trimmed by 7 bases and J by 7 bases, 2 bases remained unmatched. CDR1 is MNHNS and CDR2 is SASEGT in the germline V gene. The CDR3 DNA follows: TGTGCCAGCACTGACAGGGGGACCCAGTACTTC. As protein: CASTDRGTQYF.

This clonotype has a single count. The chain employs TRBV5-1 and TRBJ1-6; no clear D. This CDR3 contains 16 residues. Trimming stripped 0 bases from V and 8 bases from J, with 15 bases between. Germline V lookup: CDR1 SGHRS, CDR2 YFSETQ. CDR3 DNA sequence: TGCGCCAGCAGCTTGGCCCCGGGCTTGCGGTATTCACCCCTCCACTTT. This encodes CASSLAPGLRYSPLHF. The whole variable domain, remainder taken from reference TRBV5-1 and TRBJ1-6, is KAGVTQTPRYLIKTRGQQVTLSCSPISGHRSVSWYQQTPGQGLQFLFEYFSETQRNKGNFPGRFSGRQFSNSRSEMNVSTLELGDSALYLCASSLAPGLRYSPLHFGNGTRLTVT.

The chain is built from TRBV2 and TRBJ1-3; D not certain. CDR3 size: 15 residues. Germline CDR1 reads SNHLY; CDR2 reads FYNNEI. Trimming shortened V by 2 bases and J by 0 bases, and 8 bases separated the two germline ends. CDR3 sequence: CASSEKTASGNTIYF. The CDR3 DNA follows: TGTGCCAGCAGTGAAAAGACCGCCTCTGGAAACACCATATATTTT.

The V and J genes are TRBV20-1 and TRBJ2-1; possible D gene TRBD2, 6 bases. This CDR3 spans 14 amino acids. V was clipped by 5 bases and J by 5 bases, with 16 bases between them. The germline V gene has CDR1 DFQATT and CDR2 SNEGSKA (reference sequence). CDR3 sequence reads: CSARGRPHNNEQFF. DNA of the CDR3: TGCAGTGCTCGAGGGAGGCCACACAACAATGAGCAGTTCTTC.

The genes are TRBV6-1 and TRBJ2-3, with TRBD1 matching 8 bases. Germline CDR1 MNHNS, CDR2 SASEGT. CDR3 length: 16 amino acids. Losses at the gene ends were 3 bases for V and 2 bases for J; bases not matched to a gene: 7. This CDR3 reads CASSDRDRLATDTQYF. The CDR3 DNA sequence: TGTGCCAGCAGTGACCGGGACAGGCTAGCCACAGATACGCAGTATTTT.

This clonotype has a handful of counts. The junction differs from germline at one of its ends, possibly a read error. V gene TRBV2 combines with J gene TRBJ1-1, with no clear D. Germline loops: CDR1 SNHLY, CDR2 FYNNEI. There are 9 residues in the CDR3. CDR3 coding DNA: TGTGCCAGCAGTGGACCACTACACTTT. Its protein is CASSGPLHF.

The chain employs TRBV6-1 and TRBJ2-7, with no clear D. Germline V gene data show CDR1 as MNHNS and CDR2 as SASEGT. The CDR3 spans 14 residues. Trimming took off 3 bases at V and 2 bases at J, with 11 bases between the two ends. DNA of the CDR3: TGTGCCAGCAGTGAGGTGGGAACTACCTACGAGCAGTACTTC. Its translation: CASSEVGTTYEQYF.

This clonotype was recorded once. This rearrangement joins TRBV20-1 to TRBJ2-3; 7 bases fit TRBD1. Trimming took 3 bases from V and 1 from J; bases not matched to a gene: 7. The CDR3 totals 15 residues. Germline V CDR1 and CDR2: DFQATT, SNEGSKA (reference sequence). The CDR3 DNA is TGCAGTGCTAGGGTAGGGACAGCGGGCACAGATACGCAGTATTTT. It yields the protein CSARVGTAGTDTQYF.

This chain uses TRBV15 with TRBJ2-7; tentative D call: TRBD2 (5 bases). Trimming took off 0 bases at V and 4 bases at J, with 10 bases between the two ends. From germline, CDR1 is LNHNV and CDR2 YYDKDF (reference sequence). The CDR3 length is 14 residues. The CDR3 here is CATSRDFPGYEQYF. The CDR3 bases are TGTGCCACCAGCAGAGATTTCCCGGGGTACGAGCAGTACTTC.